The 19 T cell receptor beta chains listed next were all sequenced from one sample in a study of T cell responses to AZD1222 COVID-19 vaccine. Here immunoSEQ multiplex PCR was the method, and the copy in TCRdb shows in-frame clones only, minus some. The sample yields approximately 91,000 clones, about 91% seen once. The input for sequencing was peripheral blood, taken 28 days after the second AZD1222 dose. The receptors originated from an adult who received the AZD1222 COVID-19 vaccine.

The CDR3 DNA is TGTGCCAGCAGCGCCCTCCTTGGGGGGGGGCGGGAAAAACTGTTTTTT. Its protein product is CASSALLGGGREKLFF. V is TRBV2 and J is TRBJ1-4; D possibly corresponds to TRBD1 (6 bases). V was trimmed by 6 bases and J by 8 bases, leaving 22 bases between them. The CDR3 spans 16 residues. Germline loops: CDR1 SNHLY, CDR2 FYNNEI.

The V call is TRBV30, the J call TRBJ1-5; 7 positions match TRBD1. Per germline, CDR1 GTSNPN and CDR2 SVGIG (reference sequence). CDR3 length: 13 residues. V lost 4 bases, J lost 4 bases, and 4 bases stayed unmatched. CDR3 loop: CAWNMGQNQPQHF. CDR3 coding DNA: TGTGCCTGGAATATGGGACAGAATCAGCCCCAGCATTTT.

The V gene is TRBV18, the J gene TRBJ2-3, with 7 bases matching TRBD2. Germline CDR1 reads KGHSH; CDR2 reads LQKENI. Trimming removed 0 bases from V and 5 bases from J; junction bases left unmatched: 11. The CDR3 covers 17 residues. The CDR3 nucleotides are TGTGCCAGCTCACCACCGAACCCTAGTTCGGGAGGAGATACGCAGTATTTT. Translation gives CASSPPNPSSGGDTQYF.

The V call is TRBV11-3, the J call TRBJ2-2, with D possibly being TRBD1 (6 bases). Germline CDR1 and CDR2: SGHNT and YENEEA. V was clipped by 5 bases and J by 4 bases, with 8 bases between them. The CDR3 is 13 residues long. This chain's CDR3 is CASSLRGTGELFF. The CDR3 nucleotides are TGTGCCAGCAGCCTCAGGGGCACCGGGGAGCTGTTTTTT.

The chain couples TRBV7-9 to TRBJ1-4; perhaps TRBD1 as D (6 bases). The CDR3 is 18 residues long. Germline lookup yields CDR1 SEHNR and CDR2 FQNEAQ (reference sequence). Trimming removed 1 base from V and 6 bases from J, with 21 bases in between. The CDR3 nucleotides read TGTGCCAGCAGCTTAGAGATAGGTACCCGACAGGCTCATGAAAAACTGTTTTTT. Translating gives CASSLEIGTRQAHEKLFF.

CDR3 bases: TGTGCCACCAGTGGAACGACAGGGAGTGGCTACACCTTC. It codes for CATSGTTGSGYTF. The gene calls are TRBV24-1 and TRBJ1-2; TRBD1 agrees at 7 bases. Germline loops: CDR1 KGHDR, CDR2 SFDVKD. This CDR3 comprises 13 residues. The V and J ends lost 5 bases and 7 bases, in that order; junction bases with no gene match: 6.

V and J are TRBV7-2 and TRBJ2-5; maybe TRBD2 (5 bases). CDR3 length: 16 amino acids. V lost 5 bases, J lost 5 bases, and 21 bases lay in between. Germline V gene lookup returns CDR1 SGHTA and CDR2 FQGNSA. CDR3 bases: TGTGCCAGCAGCCGCGTAGTAGCGCTTTCGGGGGAGACCCAGTACTTC. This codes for CASSRVVALSGETQYF.

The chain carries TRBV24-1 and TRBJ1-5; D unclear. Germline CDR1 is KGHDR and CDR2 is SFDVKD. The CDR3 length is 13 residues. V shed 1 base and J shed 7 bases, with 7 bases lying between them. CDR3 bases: TGTGCCACCAGTGATTTATGGCCCCAGCCCCAGCATTTT. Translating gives CATSDLWPQPQHF.

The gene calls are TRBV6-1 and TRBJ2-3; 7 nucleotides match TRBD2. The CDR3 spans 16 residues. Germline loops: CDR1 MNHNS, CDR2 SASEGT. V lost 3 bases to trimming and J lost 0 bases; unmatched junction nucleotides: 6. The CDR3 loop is CASSERLALSTDTQYF. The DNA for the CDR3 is TGTGCCAGCAGTGAGAGACTAGCCCTTAGCACAGATACGCAGTATTTT.

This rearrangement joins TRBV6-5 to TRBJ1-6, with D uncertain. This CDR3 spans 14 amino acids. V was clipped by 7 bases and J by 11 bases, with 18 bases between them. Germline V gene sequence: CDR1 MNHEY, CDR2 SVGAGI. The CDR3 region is CASTLPIPGAPLHF. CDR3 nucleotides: TGTGCCAGCACCCTACCCATCCCCGGCGCACCCCTCCACTTT.

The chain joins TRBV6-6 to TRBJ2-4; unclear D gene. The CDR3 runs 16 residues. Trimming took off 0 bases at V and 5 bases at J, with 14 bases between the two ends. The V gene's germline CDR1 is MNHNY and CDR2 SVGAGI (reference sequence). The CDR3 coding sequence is TGTGCCAGCAGTTACTCGATTGGGGTCGGCCAAAACATTCAGTACTTC. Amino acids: CASSYSIGVGQNIQYF.

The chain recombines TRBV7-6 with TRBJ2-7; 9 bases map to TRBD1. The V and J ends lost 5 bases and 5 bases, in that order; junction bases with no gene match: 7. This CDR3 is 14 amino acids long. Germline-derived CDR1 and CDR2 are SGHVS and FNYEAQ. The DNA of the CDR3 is TGTGCCAGCAGCCTAGGGACAGGGAACGACGAGCAGTACTTC. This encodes CASSLGTGNDEQYF.

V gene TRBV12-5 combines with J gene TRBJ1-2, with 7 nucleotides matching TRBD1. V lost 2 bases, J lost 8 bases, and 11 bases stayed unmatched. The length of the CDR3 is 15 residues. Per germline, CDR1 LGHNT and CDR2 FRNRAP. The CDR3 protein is CASGLIETGSKGYTF. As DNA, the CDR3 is TGTGCTAGTGGTTTGATTGAGACAGGGTCTAAAGGCTACACCTTC.

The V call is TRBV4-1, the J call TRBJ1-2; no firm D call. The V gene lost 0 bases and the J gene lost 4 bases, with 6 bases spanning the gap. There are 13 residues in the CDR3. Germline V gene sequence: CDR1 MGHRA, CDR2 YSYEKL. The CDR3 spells CASSQDLAYGYTF. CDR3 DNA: TGCGCCAGCAGCCAAGATCTGGCCTATGGCTACACCTTC.

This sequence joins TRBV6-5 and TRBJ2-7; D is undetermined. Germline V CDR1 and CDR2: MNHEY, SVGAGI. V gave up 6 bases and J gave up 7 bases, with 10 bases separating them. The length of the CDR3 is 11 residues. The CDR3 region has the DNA TGTGCCAGCAGGGGAATTTGGGAGCAGTACTTC. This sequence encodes CASRGIWEQYF.

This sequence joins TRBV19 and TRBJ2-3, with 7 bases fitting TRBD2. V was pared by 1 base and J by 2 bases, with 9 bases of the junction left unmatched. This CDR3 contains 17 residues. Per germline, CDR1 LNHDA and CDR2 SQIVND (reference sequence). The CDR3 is CASSIGSSGKYTDTQYF. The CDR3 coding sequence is TGTGCCAGTAGTATAGGTTCTAGCGGTAAATACACAGATACGCAGTATTTT.

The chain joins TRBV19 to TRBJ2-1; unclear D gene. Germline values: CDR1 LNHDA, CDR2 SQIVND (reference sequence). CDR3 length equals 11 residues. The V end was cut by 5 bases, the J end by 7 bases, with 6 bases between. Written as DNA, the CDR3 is TGTGCCAGTAGTTTGAGGAATGAGCAGTTCTTC. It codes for CASSLRNEQFF.

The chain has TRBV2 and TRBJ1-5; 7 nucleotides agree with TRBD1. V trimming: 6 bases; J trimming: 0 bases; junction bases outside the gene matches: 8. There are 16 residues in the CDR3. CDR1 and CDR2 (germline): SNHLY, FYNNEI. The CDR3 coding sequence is TGTGCCAGCAGCGTTGACAGGGAAGATAGCAATCAGCCCCAGCATTTT. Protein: CASSVDREDSNQPQHF.

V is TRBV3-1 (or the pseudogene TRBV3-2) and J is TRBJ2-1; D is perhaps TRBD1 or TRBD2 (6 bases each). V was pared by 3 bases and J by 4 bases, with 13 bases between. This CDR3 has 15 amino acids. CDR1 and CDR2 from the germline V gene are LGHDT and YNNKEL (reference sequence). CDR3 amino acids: CASSQGGRVYNEQFF. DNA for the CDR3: TGTGCCAGCAGCCAGGGGGGCAGGGTATACAATGAGCAGTTCTTC.